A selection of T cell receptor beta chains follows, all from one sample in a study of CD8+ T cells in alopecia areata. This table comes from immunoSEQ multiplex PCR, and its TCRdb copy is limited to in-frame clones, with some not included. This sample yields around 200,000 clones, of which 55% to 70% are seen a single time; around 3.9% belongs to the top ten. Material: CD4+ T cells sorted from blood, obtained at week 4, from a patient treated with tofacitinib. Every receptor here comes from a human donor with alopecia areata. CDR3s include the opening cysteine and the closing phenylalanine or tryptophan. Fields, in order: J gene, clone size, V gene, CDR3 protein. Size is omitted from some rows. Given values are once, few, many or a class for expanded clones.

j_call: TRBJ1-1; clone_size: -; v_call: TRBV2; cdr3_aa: CASQTGMNTEAFF
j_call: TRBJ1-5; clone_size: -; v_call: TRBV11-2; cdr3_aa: CASSLLGPQQPQHF
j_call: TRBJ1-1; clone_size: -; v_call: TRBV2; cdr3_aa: CASSIALRRAFF
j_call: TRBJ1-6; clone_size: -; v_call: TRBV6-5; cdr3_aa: CASSPTGWGSPLHF
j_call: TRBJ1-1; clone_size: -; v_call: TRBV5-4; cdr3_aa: CAPSTGRGDTEAFF
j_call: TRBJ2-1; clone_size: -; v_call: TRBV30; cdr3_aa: CAWSFTPYNEQFF
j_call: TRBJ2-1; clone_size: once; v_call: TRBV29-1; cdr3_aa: CSVELVGREQFF
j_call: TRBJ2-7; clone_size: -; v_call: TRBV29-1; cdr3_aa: CSSRQGGSYEQYF
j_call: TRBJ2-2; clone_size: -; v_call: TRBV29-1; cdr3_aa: CSALRTANTGELFF
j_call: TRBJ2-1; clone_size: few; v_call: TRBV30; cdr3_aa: CAWSRTGGNEQFF
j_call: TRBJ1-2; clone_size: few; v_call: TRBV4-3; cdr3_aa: CASSPGAGIRDGYTF
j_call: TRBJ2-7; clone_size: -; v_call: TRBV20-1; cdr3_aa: CSALAGYQQYF
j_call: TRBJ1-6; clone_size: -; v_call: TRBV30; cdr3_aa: CASGNGLNSPLHF
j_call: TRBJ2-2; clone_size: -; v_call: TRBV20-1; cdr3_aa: CSAHRTGELFF
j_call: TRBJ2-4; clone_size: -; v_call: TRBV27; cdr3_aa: CASRSQGKNIQYF
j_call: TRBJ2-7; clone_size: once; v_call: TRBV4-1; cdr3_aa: CASSLRLAYEQYF
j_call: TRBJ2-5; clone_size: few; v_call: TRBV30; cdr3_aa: CAGRTGRRETQYF
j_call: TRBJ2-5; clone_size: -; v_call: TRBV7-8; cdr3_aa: CASRFTGGGETQYF
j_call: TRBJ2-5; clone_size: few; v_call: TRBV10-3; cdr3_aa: CAISDPVGTAQTQYF
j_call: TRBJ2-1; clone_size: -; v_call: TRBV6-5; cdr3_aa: CASRTSGGSYNEQFF
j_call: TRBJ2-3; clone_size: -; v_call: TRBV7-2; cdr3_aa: CASSILAGPTDTQYF
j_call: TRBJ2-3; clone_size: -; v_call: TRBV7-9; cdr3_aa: CASSLSGTDTQYF
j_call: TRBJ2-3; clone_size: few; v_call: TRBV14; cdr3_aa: CASSRDDSDTQYF
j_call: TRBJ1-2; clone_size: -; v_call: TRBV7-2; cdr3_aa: CASSLGRGWDDPYGYTF
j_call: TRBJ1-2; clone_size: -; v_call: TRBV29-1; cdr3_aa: CSVGGGNYGYTF
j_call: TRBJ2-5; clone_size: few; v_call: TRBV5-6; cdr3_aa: CASSQDRVEETQYF
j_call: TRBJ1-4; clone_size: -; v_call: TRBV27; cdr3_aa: CASSSLGTANEKLFF
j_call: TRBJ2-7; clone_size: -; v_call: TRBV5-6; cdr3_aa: CASSSGAGTPSTYEQYF
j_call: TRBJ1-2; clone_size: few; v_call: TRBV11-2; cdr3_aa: CASSLSSYGYTF
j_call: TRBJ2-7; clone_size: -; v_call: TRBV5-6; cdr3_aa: CASSLDGSSVDF
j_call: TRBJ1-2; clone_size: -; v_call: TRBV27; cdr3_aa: CASSSPGRQSYGYTF